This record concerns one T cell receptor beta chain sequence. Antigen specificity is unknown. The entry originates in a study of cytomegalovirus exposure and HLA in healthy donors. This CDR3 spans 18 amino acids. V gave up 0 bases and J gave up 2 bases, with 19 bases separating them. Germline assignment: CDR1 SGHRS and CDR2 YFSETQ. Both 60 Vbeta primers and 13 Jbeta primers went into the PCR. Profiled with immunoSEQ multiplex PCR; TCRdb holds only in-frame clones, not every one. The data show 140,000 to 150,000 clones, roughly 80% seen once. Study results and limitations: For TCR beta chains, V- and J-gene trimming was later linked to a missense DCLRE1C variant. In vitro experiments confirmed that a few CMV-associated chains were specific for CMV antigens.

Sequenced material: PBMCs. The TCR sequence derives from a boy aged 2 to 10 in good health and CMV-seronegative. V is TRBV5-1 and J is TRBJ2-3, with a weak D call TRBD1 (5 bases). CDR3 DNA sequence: TGCGCCAGCAGCTTGGTCTGGTCCGGCAGGGCGTCCACAGATACGCAGTATTTT. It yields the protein CASSLVWSGRASTDTQYF.